Described below is a single TCR beta chain sequence and its context. Its antigen is as yet unknown. This entry belongs to a study of blood T cells in healthy people across ages. A second PCR of about 6 to 11 cycles used a sample-barcoded 5' primer and a J-beta primer mix. Via MiXCR, TCRdb re-called the 5' RACE reads, giving one row per CDR3 protein. The table includes some 730,000 distinct CDR3 sequences, approximately 22% detected once. Study findings and constraints: Significant beta diversity loss was already apparent by age approximately 40, declining roughly linearly.

Total RNA, at least 5 micrograms per sample, came from PBMCs. The CDR3 covers 14 residues. Trimming took off 4 bases at V and 0 bases at J, with 7 bases between the two ends. The specimen sequenced was blood. This clonotype originated in a man between 65 and 79 years old in good health. The genes are TRBV23-1 and TRBJ1-5, with unresolved D. TRBV23-1 is labeled an ORF, and its function is uncertain. The CDR3 spells CASSRHNSNQPQHF. DNA of the CDR3: TGCGCCAGCAGTCGGCACAATAGCAATCAGCCCCAGCATTTT.